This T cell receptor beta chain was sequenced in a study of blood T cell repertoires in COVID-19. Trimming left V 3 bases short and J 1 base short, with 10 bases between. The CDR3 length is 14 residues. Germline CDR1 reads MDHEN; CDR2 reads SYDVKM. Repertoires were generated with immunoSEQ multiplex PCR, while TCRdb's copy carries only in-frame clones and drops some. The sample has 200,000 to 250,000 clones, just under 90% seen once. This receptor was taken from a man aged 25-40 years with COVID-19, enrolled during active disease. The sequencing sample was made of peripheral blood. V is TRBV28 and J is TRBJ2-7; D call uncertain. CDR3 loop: CASSFRGGSYEQYF. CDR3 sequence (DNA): TGTGCCAGCAGTTTTCGAGGCGGTTCCTACGAGCAGTACTTC.